This entry features one T cell receptor (beta chain) sequence. The antigen remains unidentified. The sample belongs to a study of cytomegalovirus exposure and HLA in healthy donors. PCR primers comprised 60 Vbeta and 13 Jbeta primers. The assay was immunoSEQ multiplex PCR, and TCRdb's table has in-frame clones only and misses some. The sample has about 110,000 clones, roughly 76% seen once. Germline loops: CDR1 SGHTA, CDR2 FQGTGA. J gave up 3 bases and V 4 bases, and 9 bases lay outside the gene matches. The CDR3 runs to 15 residues. General study points: Sequence variants that were highly shared formed a cluster that was likely a sequencing artifact. The majority of CMV-associated TCR beta chains were reported as apparently HLA-restricted in a later analysis. Immune exposure information comprised only CMV serostatus. TRBV6-2, TRBV6-3 and some other V segments were excluded as indistinguishable.

The rearrangement uses TRBV7-3 and TRBJ2-7, with TRBD2 identical over 7 bases. The TCR comes from a woman in her fifties or sixties in good health and CMV-seropositive. Sequenced: PBMCs. The CDR3 DNA sequence: TGTGCCAGCAGCTCCGTCGCGGGAGTAATCTACGAGCAGTACTTC. Amino acids: CASSSVAGVIYEQYF.